This T cell receptor beta chain was found in a study of regulatory T cells in long-lasting Graves disease. General study results and limits: Favored usage of TRBV28, TRBJ1-2 and TRBJ2-5 was recorded in persistent disease. Peripheral blood was the sole material, not thyroid tissue.

With 4 bases removed from V and 2 bases from J, the gap between germline ends came to 12 bases. Germline CDR1 is SQVTM and CDR2 is ANQGSEA. CDR3 size: 13 residues. Investigators prepared the TCR beta libraries by applying iRepertoire HTBI primers and Arm-PCR of CDR3 regions. Study processing details: Throughout the samples, researchers identified 60 to 70 TRBV and some 14 TRBJ segments. TCRdb re-derived calls from the multiplex PCR reads in MiXCR, one entry per CDR3 protein. The V and J calls shown here were made by TCRdb, not taken from the authors' results. The table lists hundreds of thousands of distinct CDR3 sequences, more than 20% of them singletons. Specified time point: persistent/refractory GD, antithyroid drugs over 5 years with positive TRAb. Preparation of the TCR library used RNA extracted from PBMCs. Doctors identified Graves' disease using the American Thyroid Association guidelines.

This clonotype came up a few times. Its antigen remains unknown. V is TRBV29-1 and J is TRBJ2-7; D may be TRBD2 (5 bases). The specimen was peripheral blood mononuclear cells (PBMCs), collected when the disease was refractory, from a patient treated with antithyroid drugs. This receptor was obtained from a female donor with Graves disease. The CDR3 DNA is TGCAGCGTTGTTGGGGAGCGCGCCTACGAGCAGTACTTC. Translating gives CSVVGERAYEQYF.